One and the same sample provided the 31 T cell receptor beta chains below, sequenced in a study of early stage breast cancer tumors (dated by TCRdb to the late 2010s). Library creation used the immunoSEQ multiplex PCR assay. TCRdb retrieved this table from immuneACCESS and kept in-frame rearrangements only. Not all clones are present; in checked studies, unresolved V genes account for under half, and no reason is known for the remainder. In this sample the table shows about 53,000 clones, 85% to 95% of which occur a single time. The ten most abundant clones make up around 4.7% of the sample. Sequencing was performed on blood. The receptors here all came from a person between 65 and 79 years old with breast cancer.

The rearrangement links TRBV18 to TRBJ2-2; 9 bases align to TRBD2. With 5 bases clipped from V and 6 bases from J, the junction kept 4 bases outside the gene matches. The CDR3 is made up of 14 amino acids. Germline V gene data show CDR1 as KGHSH and CDR2 as LQKENI. CDR3 residues: CASSSLAGAGELFF. The DNA of the CDR3 is TGTGCCAGCTCATCCTTAGCGGGGGCCGGGGAGCTGTTTTTT.

The rearrangement links TRBV27 to TRBJ1-5, with no clear D. The V and J ends lost 9 bases and 6 bases respectively, with 15 bases between them. The CDR3 runs 13 residues. In germline, CDR1 is MNHEY, CDR2 SMNVEV (reference sequence). CDR3 amino acids: CASKGAFFQPQHF. Written as DNA, the CDR3 is TGTGCCAGTAAGGGAGCCTTCTTTCAGCCCCAGCATTTT.

The chain joins TRBV28 to TRBJ1-5, with D possibly matching TRBD1 (6 bases). V gave up 6 bases and J gave up 0 bases, with 12 bases separating them. The CDR3 is made up of 15 amino acids. Germline values: CDR1 MDHEN, CDR2 SYDVKM. CDR3 protein: CASRGAGDSNQPQHF. The CDR3 DNA follows: TGTGCCAGCAGGGGGGCTGGCGATAGCAATCAGCCCCAGCATTTT. Using reference TRBV28 and TRBJ1-5 for the parts outside the CDR3, the full variable domain is DVKVTQSSRYLVKRTGEKVFLECVQDMDHENMFWYRQDPGLGLRLIYFSYDVKMKEKGDIPEGYSVSREKKERFSLILESASTNQTSMYLCASRGAGDSNQPQHFGDGTRLSIL.

This clone appeared a single time. The chain uses TRBV5-1 and TRBJ1-1; D possibly corresponds to TRBD1 (6 bases). V lost 0 bases and J lost 3, with 15 bases in between. CDR3 length equals 16 residues. Germline CDR1 reads SGHRS; CDR2 reads YFSETQ. In DNA form, the CDR3 reads TGCGCCAGCAGCTTGGGAAGGGGCAGGGGTGACACTGAAGCTTTCTTT. Protein product: CASSLGRGRGDTEAFF.

The gene calls are TRBV6-1 and TRBJ2-1, with D maybe TRBD1 (6 bases). CDR1 MNHNS and CDR2 SASEGT come from the germline V gene. The V end was cut by 8 bases, the J end by 3 bases, with 14 bases between. The CDR3 has 14 residues. CDR3 loop: CASCMGAHYNEQFF. In DNA, the CDR3 is TGTGCCAGCTGTATGGGGGCTCACTACAATGAGCAGTTCTTC.

The chain has TRBV7-9 and TRBJ2-7, with D possibly being TRBD1 (6 bases). Trimming cost V 3 bases and J 2 bases, with 11 bases left between them. This CDR3 is 14 amino acids long. Germline CDR1 SEHNR, CDR2 FQNEAQ (reference sequence). CDR3 in amino acids: CASSFRDTTYEQYF. The DNA of the CDR3 is TGTGCCAGCAGCTTTAGGGACACTACCTACGAGCAGTACTTC.

V and J are TRBV9 and TRBJ2-3; 8 bases map to TRBD1. The J segment lost 1 base and the V segment lost 2 bases, leaving 18 bases of the junction unmatched. Germline V gene lookup returns CDR1 SGDLS and CDR2 YYNGEE. The CDR3 is made up of 20 amino acids. The CDR3 DNA reads TGTGCCAGCAGCGTCGCCCCCGGGACAGGAGGCTCAGCACGCACAGATACGCAGTATTTT. Translation: CASSVAPGTGGSARTDTQYF.

This chain joins TRBV19 and TRBJ1-5; 8 nucleotides align to TRBD1. The CDR3 has 15 amino acids. Germline V gene lookup returns CDR1 LNHDA and CDR2 SQIVND (reference sequence). With 0 bases clipped from V and 4 bases from J, the junction kept 2 bases outside the gene matches. CDR3 protein: CASSIERTGNQPQHF. The CDR3, as DNA: TGTGCCAGTAGTATAGAGAGGACAGGGAATCAGCCCCAGCATTTT.

The J gene is TRBJ1-1, the V gene TRBV7-3, with a possible D match to TRBD1 (6 bases). Trimming cost V 3 bases and J 5 bases, with 10 bases left between them. The CDR3 covers 13 residues. Germline V gene sequence: CDR1 SGHTA, CDR2 FQGTGA. CDR3 amino acids: CASSFNRATEAFF. The CDR3 DNA sequence: TGTGCCAGCAGCTTCAACAGGGCAACTGAAGCTTTCTTT. The entire variable domain, with the rest obtained from reference TRBV7-3 and TRBJ1-1, is as follows: GAGVSQTPSNKVTEKGKYVELRCDPISGHTALYWYRQSLGQGPEFLIYFQGTGAADDSGLPNDRFFAVRPEGSVSTLKIQRTERGDSAVYLCASSFNRATEAFFGQGTRLTVV.

This clone was detected only a few times. The chain combines TRBV28 with TRBJ1-1; D is possibly TRBD1 (5 bases). V was clipped by 3 bases and J by 1 base, with 6 bases between them. Germline CDR1 is MDHEN and CDR2 is SYDVKM. This CDR3 is built from 13 residues. The CDR3 protein is CASSFTGNTEAFF. The CDR3 coding sequence is TGTGCCAGCAGTTTTACAGGGAACACTGAAGCTTTCTTT.

This sequence joins TRBV9 and TRBJ1-6; a weak D match, TRBD1 (5 bases). The CDR3 has 13 residues. The V end lost 0 bases, the J end lost 10 bases, and 8 bases lay between the germline ends. In germline, CDR1 is SGDLS, CDR2 YYNGEE. CDR3 DNA: TGTGCCAGCAGCGTAGCTGCAGGGTCACCCCTCCACTTT. Translated, it gives CASSVAAGSPLHF.

J is TRBJ2-5 and V is TRBV7-2; TRBD2 agrees at 12 bases. V trimming: 5 bases; J trimming: 0 bases; junction bases outside the gene matches: 4. CDR3 length equals 16 residues. The germline V gene has CDR1 SGHTA and CDR2 FQGNSA. The CDR3 DNA reads TGTGCCAGCAGCCCGAGACTAGCGGGGGACCAAGAGACCCAGTACTTC. It codes for CASSPRLAGDQETQYF.

The rearrangement joins TRBV5-6 to TRBJ2-3; 7 bases fit TRBD2. Per the germline V gene, CDR1 is SGHDT and CDR2 is YYEEEE. CDR3 length: 14 residues. The ends lost 4 bases at V and 9 bases at J; junction bases unmatched: 11. CDR3 bases: TGTGCCAGCAGCACCGGGACTATAGGAATAACGCAGTATTTT. Protein: CASSTGTIGITQYF.

The chain employs TRBV27 and TRBJ1-2; 7 positions agree with TRBD1. V lost 2 bases, J lost 5 bases, and 11 bases stayed unmatched. The CDR3 loop spans 16 amino acids. Germline CDR1 MNHEY, CDR2 SMNVEV (reference sequence). The DNA of the CDR3 is TGTGCCAGCAGTTTACTTAATGGGGGACAGTCGTATGGCTACACCTTC. Protein: CASSLLNGGQSYGYTF.

The chain joins TRBV2 to TRBJ2-7; D is perhaps TRBD1 (6 bases). This CDR3 contains 15 residues. Between the trimmed V and J ends, which lost 7 bases and 0 bases, there was a span of 16 bases. Germline values: CDR1 SNHLY, CDR2 FYNNEI. CDR3 nucleotides: TGTGCCAGCATCTGGGGACACGGCAGCTCCTACGAGCAGTACTTC. This gives the protein CASIWGHGSSYEQYF.

The chain is built from TRBV25-1 and TRBJ2-7, with 9 nucleotides matching TRBD1. The CDR3 contains 14 residues. CDR1 and CDR2 from the germline V gene are MGHDK and SYGVNS. The ends lost 3 bases at V and 3 bases at J; junction bases unmatched: 3. CDR3 coding DNA: TGTGCCAGCAGTGATACAGGGGGCATCTACGAGCAGTACTTC. Translating gives CASSDTGGIYEQYF.

The CDR3: CASSPSQVLGEKLFF. The DNA of the CDR3 is TGTGCCAGCTCACCATCTCAGGTTTTGGGTGAAAAACTGTTTTTT. This rearrangement joins TRBV18 to TRBJ1-4; D remains unclear. CDR3 length equals 15 residues. Germline V gives CDR1 KGHSH, CDR2 LQKENI. The V end was cut by 2 bases, the J end by 7 bases, with 14 bases between.

This chain uses TRBV6-4 with TRBJ2-2; the match to TRBD1 covers 10 bases. Germline lookup yields CDR1 MRHNA and CDR2 SNTAGT. V dropped 8 bases and J dropped 0; count of bases not matched to a gene: 0. The CDR3 sequence is 14 residues long. The CDR3 sequence: CASGQGANTGELFF. CDR3 bases: TGTGCCAGCGGACAGGGGGCGAACACCGGGGAGCTGTTTTTT.

This chain connects TRBV10-1 to TRBJ1-1; D is ambiguous. The germline CDR1 and CDR2 sequences are WNHNN and SYGVQD (reference sequence). This CDR3 region has 13 residues. V was shortened by 4 bases and J by 0 bases, with 6 bases between the two germline ends. The CDR3 coding sequence is TGCGCCAGCAGTGCCCAGATGAACACTGAAGCTTTCTTT. Its translation: CASSAQMNTEAFF.

The V call is TRBV7-2, the J call TRBJ1-6; no clear D. This CDR3 has 15 amino acids. Germline V CDR1 and CDR2: SGHTA, FQGNSA. With 6 bases removed from V and 7 bases from J, the gap between germline ends came to 16 bases. The CDR3 coding sequence is TGTGCCAGCAGGGAACAGCCTCTGTCCAATTCACCCCTCCACTTT. Amino acid sequence: CASREQPLSNSPLHF.

This clone was detected only once. The V and J genes are TRBV5-1 and TRBJ2-3; TRBD2 matches at 14 bases. The V segment lost 1 base and the J segment 1 base; nucleotides outside the gene matches: 2. This CDR3 region has 17 residues. The germline gives CDR1 SGHRS, CDR2 YFSETQ. The CDR3 DNA reads as TGCGCCAGCAGCTTGCCGGGACTAGCGGGAGGCACAGATACGCAGTATTTT. It specifies CASSLPGLAGGTDTQYF.

The CDR3 coding sequence is TGTGCCAGCAGCTTAGACCAGGCCGGCGATGGCACCGGGGAGCTGTTTTTT. It encodes CASSLDQAGDGTGELFF. This chain joins TRBV7-2 and TRBJ2-2; D is unresolved. The CDR3 is 17 residues long. V lost 1 base and J 4 bases, leaving 16 bases between the germline ends. CDR1 is SGHTA and CDR2 is FQGNSA in the germline V gene.

This chain links TRBV11-2 with TRBJ1-3; D might be TRBD1 (5 bases). Germline V CDR1 and CDR2: SGHAT, FQNNGV. CDR3 length: 15 residues. The V and J ends lost 3 bases and 4 bases respectively, with 13 bases between them. The DNA for the CDR3 is TGTGCCAGCAGCTTCTCCAGGGTGAGAGGAAACACCATATATTTT. Protein product: CASSFSRVRGNTIYF.

The genes are TRBV7-2 and TRBJ1-1, with D maybe TRBD1 (5 bases). The germline V and J ends were trimmed by 2 bases and 0 bases, with 16 bases remaining between them. Germline CDR1 is SGHTA and CDR2 is FQGNSA. The CDR3 runs 17 residues. CDR3 region: CASSLTYSRGMNTEAFF. The CDR3 DNA reads TGTGCCAGCAGCTTAACGTATTCGCGGGGCATGAACACTGAAGCTTTCTTT.

V is TRBV6-5 and J is TRBJ1-2, with TRBD1 matching over 8 bases. Germline V lookup: CDR1 MNHEY, CDR2 SVGAGI. The CDR3 runs to 14 residues. V shed 6 bases, J shed 4 bases, and the junction held 7 bases outside the gene matches. This CDR3 is CASRRDRGLYGYTF. The CDR3 nucleotides are TGTGCCAGCAGGAGAGACAGGGGACTCTATGGCTACACCTTC.

The chain uses TRBV5-6 and TRBJ2-7, with 7 nucleotides matching TRBD1. The junction had 2 bases not matched to a gene; V was cut back by 3 bases and J by 5 bases. In germline, CDR1 is SGHDT, CDR2 YYEEEE. CDR3 size: 12 residues. The DNA of the CDR3 is TGTGCCAGCAGCTGGACAGGCCACGAGCAGTACTTC. It encodes CASSWTGHEQYF.

The rearrangement uses TRBV30 and TRBJ2-7; 7 positions match TRBD2. Unmatched junction bases numbered 2, after V lost 3 bases and J lost 3 bases. Germline V gene lookup returns CDR1 GTSNPN and CDR2 SVGIG (reference sequence). The CDR3 extends over 12 amino acids. DNA for the CDR3: TGTGCCTGGAGCCGGACTAGCTACGAGCAGTACTTC. This sequence encodes CAWSRTSYEQYF.

The V and J genes are TRBV2 and TRBJ2-3, with D possibly being TRBD1 (6 bases). Trimming removed 6 bases from V and 0 bases from J, with 13 bases in between. The germline V gene has CDR1 SNHLY and CDR2 FYNNEI. The CDR3 spans 15 residues. CDR3 loop: CASSVRDTSTDTQYF. The CDR3 DNA reads TGTGCCAGCAGCGTCCGGGACACCAGCACAGATACGCAGTATTTT.

The chain has TRBV11-2 and TRBJ2-7; the match to TRBD1 covers 9 bases. Germline V CDR1 and CDR2: SGHAT, FQNNGV. The ends lost 5 bases at V and 0 bases at J; junction bases unmatched: 5. There are 15 residues in the CDR3. CDR3 sequence reads: CASSEQGQGSYEQYF. CDR3 nucleotide sequence: TGTGCCAGCAGCGAACAGGGACAGGGCTCCTACGAGCAGTACTTC.

V usage is TRBV6-5 and J usage is TRBJ2-3; TRBD2 aligns across 11 bases. V lost 4 bases and J lost 6; bases outside the gene matches: 6. There are 15 residues in the CDR3. Germline loops: CDR1 MNHEY, CDR2 SVGAGI. CDR3 DNA: TGTGCCAGCAGTTGGTCTACTAGCGGGAGTGATACGCAGTATTTT. This codes for CASSWSTSGSDTQYF.

This chain uses TRBV11-2 with TRBJ1-4; possibly TRBD1 for D (5 bases). Germline V gives CDR1 SGHAT, CDR2 FQNNGV. Trimming stripped 6 bases from V and 4 bases from J, with 12 bases between. The CDR3 has 14 amino acids. CDR3 sequence: CASRPRQSNEKLFF. In nucleotides, the CDR3 is TGTGCCAGCAGACCCAGACAGAGTAATGAAAAACTGTTTTTT.